This TCR beta chain was identified during a study of shared clonotypes between healthy human individuals. Study-level findings and limits: The sharing of 4% to 5.5% of naive CD4 clonotypes was seen across a few donors. It was anticipated that sequencing depth would influence how many clonotypes donors shared. Richness estimates generally favored naive over memory subsets.

Once extracted for a subset, genomic DNA was divided evenly among several immunoSEQ plates. Data came from immunoSEQ multiplex PCR; TCRdb stores just in-frame clones and leaves some out. The sample contains about 2 million clones, approximately 95% of which appear only once. V dropped 1 base and J dropped 7 bases, with 11 bases sitting between them. The length of the CDR3 is 14 residues. Germline CDR1 SGHVS, CDR2 FNYEAQ. Naive CD8 cells lacked CD45RO, underwent positive selection for CCR7 and left out terminally differentiated effector memory CD45RA+ cells. Comment on this clone: Its antigen is unknown.

This sequence joins TRBV7-6 and TRBJ2-1; TRBD2 is a possible D gene (6 bases). This receptor was obtained from a man younger than 30 in good health. Material for sequencing was naive CD8+ T cells sorted from blood. CDR3 DNA: TGTGCCAGCAGCTTAGGAGCAGGGAGGAATGAGCAGTTCTTC. It specifies CASSLGAGRNEQFF.